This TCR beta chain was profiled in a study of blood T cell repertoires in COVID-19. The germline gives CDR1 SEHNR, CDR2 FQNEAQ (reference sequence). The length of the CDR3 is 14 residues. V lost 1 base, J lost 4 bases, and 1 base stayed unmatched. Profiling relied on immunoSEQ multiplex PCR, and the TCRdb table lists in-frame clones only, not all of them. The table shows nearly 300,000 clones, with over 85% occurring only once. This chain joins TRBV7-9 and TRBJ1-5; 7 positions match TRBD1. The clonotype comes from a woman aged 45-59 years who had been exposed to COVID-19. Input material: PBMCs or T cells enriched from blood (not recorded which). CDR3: CASSLEQGNQPQHF. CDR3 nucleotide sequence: TGTGCCAGCAGCTTAGAACAGGGGAATCAGCCCCAGCATTTT.